What follows describes a single T cell receptor (beta chain). This entry is derived from a study of response to subunit inactivated influenza vaccine. Trimming cost V 6 bases and J 4 bases, with 12 bases left between them. Germline V lookup: CDR1 MNHNS, CDR2 SASEGT. This CDR3 is built from 13 residues. MiXCR was run by TCRdb on the RT-PCR reads, yielding one entry per CDR3 protein. Altogether roughly 790,000 distinct CDR3 sequences are present, approximately 22% being singletons, with the ten largest covering roughly 10%. This specimen consisted of PBMCs from blood, obtained 5 to 6 days after vaccination. The TCR comes from a man aged 50 to 60 who received an inactivated influenza vaccine. The chain is built from TRBV6-1 and TRBJ1-1, with D hard to call. The CDR3 spells CASSPGLSTEAFF. The CDR3 region has the DNA TGTGCCAGCAGCCCTGGTCTTAGCACTGAAGCTTTCTTT.